These 20 T cell receptor beta chains share one sample of origin, sequenced in a study of blood T cell repertoires in COVID-19. Sequenced by immunoSEQ multiplex PCR; TCRdb stores in-frame clones only, minus some. This sample carries some 46,000 clones, around four fifths of them seen once, and the ten largest clones take 5.5% to 6.5%. Sample: peripheral blood. These receptors were taken from a woman older than 75 with acute or convalescent COVID-19.

The rearrangement joins TRBV6-6 to TRBJ1-4, with TRBD1 matching over 7 bases. From germline, CDR1 is MNHNY and CDR2 SVGAGI (reference sequence). J was trimmed by 6 bases and V by 2 bases; bases with no gene match: 3. The CDR3 has 14 residues. This CDR3 is CASSYEGAHEKLFF. CDR3 sequence (DNA): TGTGCCAGCAGTTACGAGGGGGCGCATGAAAAACTGTTTTTT.

This clone was observed a handful of times. The chain couples TRBV12-3 or TRBV12-4 to TRBJ1-1; D is undetermined. The CDR3 has 13 residues. Trimming shortened V by 6 bases and J by 4 bases, and 12 bases separated the two germline ends. The CDR3 sequence: CASSSLGSTEAFF. The CDR3 nucleotides are TGTGCCAGCAGCTCTCTAGGGAGCACTGAAGCTTTCTTT.

The J gene is TRBJ2-7, the V gene TRBV3-1 (or the pseudogene TRBV3-2), with D possibly being TRBD1 (6 bases). Germline V gene data show CDR1 as LGHDT and CDR2 as YNNKEL (reference sequence). V was cut by 4 bases and J by 5 bases, with 15 bases left in between. This CDR3 contains 14 residues. Here the CDR3 DNA reads TGTGCCAGCAGCCCCCGGGCAGGGGCGAACGAGCAGTACTTC. It encodes CASSPRAGANEQYF.

The chain is built from TRBV23-1 and TRBJ1-5, with D possibly matching TRBD1 (6 bases). TRBV23-1 is known as an ORF, though its function is uncertain. V was pared by 4 bases and J by 1 base, with 8 bases between. The CDR3 extends over 14 amino acids. The CDR3 reads CASSRTGSNQPQHF. In nucleotides, the CDR3 is TGCGCCAGCAGTCGCACAGGGAGCAATCAGCCCCAGCATTTT.

The V and J genes are TRBV2 and TRBJ1-4, with D possibly being TRBD1 (6 bases). The CDR3 covers 14 residues. V was cut by 7 bases and J by 5 bases, with 14 bases left in between. CDR1 is SNHLY and CDR2 is FYNNEI in the germline V gene. The CDR3 DNA is TGTGCCAGCAAAAATGACAGGAACAATGAAAAACTGTTTTTT. It translates to CASKNDRNNEKLFF.

The chain employs TRBV15 and TRBJ2-7, with 8 bases identical to TRBD2. From germline, CDR1 is LNHNV and CDR2 YYDKDF (reference sequence). V shed 0 bases, J shed 7 bases, and the junction held 20 bases outside the gene matches. The CDR3 is 19 residues long. CDR3 DNA: TGTGCCACCAGCAGAGATCGGAACCCCGAGCGGGGGTTCCCCTGGGAGCAGTACTTC. As protein: CATSRDRNPERGFPWEQYF.

The V gene is TRBV5-1, the J gene TRBJ1-1; D is unresolved. Trimming removed 1 base from V and 1 base from J, with 11 bases in between. In germline, CDR1 is SGHRS, CDR2 YFSETQ. The length of the CDR3 is 15 residues. This chain's CDR3 is CASSLYFQENTEAFF. CDR3 nucleotides: TGCGCCAGCAGCTTGTATTTTCAGGAGAACACTGAAGCTTTCTTT.

V usage is TRBV7-6 and J usage is TRBJ2-2; TRBD2 agrees at 7 bases. The CDR3 sequence is 16 residues long. Trimming took 2 bases from V and 2 from J; bases not matched to a gene: 5. Germline V gives CDR1 SGHVS, CDR2 FNYEAQ. CDR3 bases: TGTGCCAGCAGCTTATTATCGGGGGGTAACACCGGGGAGCTGTTTTTT. It specifies CASSLLSGGNTGELFF.

The chain is built from TRBV6-5 and TRBJ2-5; TRBD2 aligns across 8 bases. Germline V gene data show CDR1 as MNHEY and CDR2 as SVGAGI. The CDR3 spans 15 residues. With 6 bases clipped from V and 0 bases from J, the junction kept 6 bases outside the gene matches. Written as DNA, the CDR3 is TGTGCCAGCAGCCGGGGACTAGAAGACCAAGAGACCCAGTACTTC. It codes for CASSRGLEDQETQYF.

This chain links TRBV6-2 or TRBV6-3 with TRBJ2-7; 9 bases match TRBD2. CDR3 length: 15 residues. In germline, CDR1 is MNHEY, CDR2 SVGEGT. The V and J ends lost 6 bases and 0 bases, in that order; junction bases with no gene match: 6. The CDR3: CASSRLAGSSYEQYF. CDR3 coding DNA: TGTGCCAGCAGCCGCCTAGCGGGGAGCTCCTACGAGCAGTACTTC.

The gene calls are TRBV20-1 and TRBJ2-1, with D tentatively TRBD1 (6 bases). There are 11 residues in the CDR3. V dropped 3 bases and J dropped 10 bases, with 10 bases sitting between them. The germline CDR1 and CDR2 sequences are DFQATT and SNEGSKA (reference sequence). The CDR3 DNA reads TGCAGTGCTAGCAGGGGCGTAGAGCAGTTCTTC. The encoded protein is CSASRGVEQFF.

This clone was detected once. This sequence joins TRBV9 and TRBJ1-5; D remains unclear. From germline, CDR1 is SGDLS and CDR2 YYNGEE. This CDR3 is built from 15 residues. V lost 0 bases, J lost 0 bases, and 7 bases lay in between. The DNA of the CDR3 is TGTGCCAGCAGCGTAGATCAGTATAGCAATCAGCCCCAGCATTTT. Protein product: CASSVDQYSNQPQHF.

The chain uses TRBV5-4 and TRBJ2-5; a weak D match, TRBD1 (5 bases). Germline-derived CDR1 and CDR2 are SGHNT and YYREEE (reference sequence). V was shortened by 2 bases and J by 0 bases, with 8 bases between the two germline ends. The CDR3 has 14 residues. The CDR3 is CASSLMGHQETQYF. The CDR3 bases are TGTGCCAGCAGCTTAATGGGGCACCAAGAGACCCAGTACTTC.

The V gene is TRBV7-9, the J gene TRBJ2-5, with a tentative D call TRBD1 (5 bases). The CDR3 length is 15 residues. Germline V gene sequence: CDR1 SEHNR, CDR2 FQNEAQ (reference sequence). The ends were cut back, 8 bases at V and 2 bases at J, with 18 bases in the middle. The CDR3 bases are TGTGCCAGCCAGGGTTATAAGACAGAACAAGAGACCCAGTACTTC. This translates into CASQGYKTEQETQYF.

The gene calls are TRBV29-1 and TRBJ2-7, with 9 nucleotides matching TRBD1. Germline CDR1 SQVTM, CDR2 ANQGSEA. The CDR3 has 13 residues. The trim removed 4 bases at V and 2 bases at J, leaving 3 bases unmatched. The CDR3 DNA reads TGCAGCGTTGGGACAGGGGACACCTACGAGCAGTACTTC. This translates into CSVGTGDTYEQYF.

The rearrangement uses TRBV3-1 (or the pseudogene TRBV3-2) and TRBJ2-1; the D gene is possibly TRBD1 (6 bases). Between the trimmed V and J ends, which lost 1 base and 3 bases, there was a span of 10 bases. This CDR3 is 15 amino acids long. CDR1 is LGHDT and CDR2 is YNNKEL in the germline V gene (reference sequence). In nucleotides, the CDR3 is TGTGCCAGCAGCCAAGTGGGGGCTAACTACAATGAGCAGTTCTTC. It codes for CASSQVGANYNEQFF.

This sequence joins TRBV29-1 and TRBJ2-5; D may be TRBD2 (6 bases). Germline CDR1 is SQVTM and CDR2 is ANQGSEA. The CDR3 loop spans 12 amino acids. V was cut by 6 bases and J by 5 bases, with 13 bases left in between. In DNA, the CDR3 is TGCAGCGTCACCGTTGGGGGGGAGACCCAGTACTTC. This sequence encodes CSVTVGGETQYF.

The chain uses TRBV30 and TRBJ1-1; D gene ambiguous. The ends were cut back, 0 bases at V and 3 bases at J, with 11 bases in the middle. The CDR3 sequence is 14 residues long. Germline V lookup: CDR1 GTSNPN, CDR2 SVGIG (reference sequence). For the CDR3, the DNA is TGTGCCTGGAGTGTATCCCCCGGGTACACTGAAGCTTTCTTT. Protein sequence: CAWSVSPGYTEAFF.

The chain couples TRBV5-5 to TRBJ2-7; 14 bases are a match to TRBD2. Germline V gene sequence: CDR1 SGHKS, CDR2 YYEKEE (reference sequence). Germline trimming cut 4 bases from V and 5 bases from J; bases unmatched to any gene: 11. The length of the CDR3 is 17 residues. The CDR3 nucleotides are TGTGCCAGCAGCCTACAGACTGGGACTAGCGGGGGAAACGAGCAGTACTTC. Encoded protein: CASSLQTGTSGGNEQYF.

This chain uses TRBV5-8 with TRBJ1-5, with D possibly matching TRBD1 (6 bases). With 5 bases removed from V and 0 bases from J, the gap between germline ends came to 12 bases. The germline V gene encodes CDR1 SGHTS and CDR2 YDEGEE. CDR3 length: 15 residues. CDR3 residues: CASSYDRISNQPQHF. Written as DNA, the CDR3 is TGTGCCAGCAGTTATGACAGGATTAGCAATCAGCCCCAGCATTTT.